This T cell receptor beta chain was sequenced during a study of cytomegalovirus exposure and HLA in healthy donors. This CDR3 is built from 15 residues. The V gene lost 3 bases and the J gene lost 3 bases, with 12 bases spanning the gap. Germline V gene data show CDR1 as SGHTA and CDR2 as FQGNSA. Findings and limits, study-wide: One later analysis reportedly identified an Asian-associated ancestry cluster that showed fewer N-insertions than the roughly 600-donor mean.

On this clone itself: Its antigen is not identified.

The PCR ran on 60 Vbeta and 13 Jbeta primers. Measured with immunoSEQ multiplex PCR; TCRdb has only the in-frame clones, and not every one. The sample contains about 140,000 clones, 65% to 80% of which appear only once. Sequenced sample: PBMCs. This chain joins TRBV7-2 and TRBJ1-3, with D perhaps TRBD1 (6 bases). The TCR originated in a male donor in good health and CMV-seropositive. CDR3 loop: CASSFIRGGGNTIYF. CDR3 DNA sequence: TGTGCCAGCAGCTTTATCAGAGGGGGTGGAAACACCATATATTTT.